This T cell receptor (beta chain) was retrieved from a study of CD8+ T cells in alopecia areata. Reverse transcribed after extraction, RNA yielded cDNA as the sequencing template. The repertoire was sequenced with immunoSEQ multiplex PCR; TCRdb's copy has only in-frame clones and lacks some. The table records fewer than 200,000 clones, about 60% of them present only once. This CDR3 is 14 amino acids long. The germline V gene encodes CDR1 GTSNPN and CDR2 SVGIG (reference sequence). With 2 bases removed from V and 4 bases from J, the gap between germline ends came to 15 bases. The specimen comprised CD4+ T cells sorted from blood, sampled at week 0. The rearrangement joins TRBV30 to TRBJ2-7; D is unresolved. This receptor was identified in a human donor with alopecia areata. Here the CDR3 reads CAWSIGHSDYEQYF. The DNA of the CDR3 is TGTGCCTGGAGTATAGGTCATTCGGATTACGAGCAGTACTTC.